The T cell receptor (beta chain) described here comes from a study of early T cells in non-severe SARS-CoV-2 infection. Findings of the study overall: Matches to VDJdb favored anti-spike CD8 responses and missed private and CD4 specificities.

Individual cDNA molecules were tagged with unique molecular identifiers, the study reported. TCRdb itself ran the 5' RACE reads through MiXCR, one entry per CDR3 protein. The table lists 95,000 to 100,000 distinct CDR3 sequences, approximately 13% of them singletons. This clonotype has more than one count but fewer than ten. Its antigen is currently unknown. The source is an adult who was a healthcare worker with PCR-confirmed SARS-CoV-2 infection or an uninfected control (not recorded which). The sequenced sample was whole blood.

CDR3 region: CARVGNEQYF. CDR3 in DNA: TGTGCCAGAGTAGGGAACGAGCAGTACTTC. The chain couples TRBV6-5 to TRBJ2-7; no firm D call. The CDR3 is made up of 10 amino acids. V was pared by 9 bases and J by 5 bases, with 8 bases between. Germline lookup yields CDR1 MNHEY and CDR2 SVGAGI.